This TCR beta chain was observed in a study of PD-1 blockade in classical Hodgkin lymphoma. Noted time point: cycle 4 day 1 (C4D1), after 6 weeks of nivolumab. Relapses following autologous stem cell transplantation were seen in all patients, with brentuximab vedotin exposure varying. The study recorded best responses of complete response, partial response or progressive disease. On this clone: Its antigen remains unidentified.

Some clones are missing from TCRdb's copy, which holds only in-frame ones; the method was immunoSEQ multiplex PCR. The top ten clones hold roughly 22% of a sample with tens of thousands of clones, approximately 80% of them seen once. The V gene end was trimmed by 0 bases and the J gene end by 4 bases; junction bases not matched to a gene: 15. Germline V gives CDR1 MGHRA, CDR2 YSYEKL. This CDR3 comprises 19 residues. The study, taken as a whole, reports: What caused the repertoire differences, perhaps disease activity or prior therapy, remains undefined. CD8+ TCR diversity did not rise significantly by C4D1, unlike CD4+.

This receptor was identified in a human donor with classical Hodgkin lymphoma. Sequencing was performed on peripheral blood mononuclear cells (PBMCs), taken before the fourth cycle of nivolumab. This sequence joins TRBV4-1 and TRBJ1-2; 9 positions agree with TRBD1. The CDR3, as DNA: TGCGCCAGCAGCCAAGAAGAAATCGGTGGGGACAGGGAGGGCTATGGCTACACCTTC. Encoded protein: CASSQEEIGGDREGYGYTF.